This T cell receptor (beta chain) was retrieved from a study of identical twins. Trimming took 3 bases from V and 8 from J, leaving 11 bases between them. Germline loops: CDR1 SGHAT, CDR2 FQNNGV. CDR3 length: 13 amino acids. A single record per CDR3 protein comes from TCRdb applying MiXCR to the 5' RACE reads. The sample shows approximately 470,000 distinct CDR3 sequences, 14% of them seen only once. The same data also went into a second study, on yellow fever vaccine responses in identical twins.

Input material: CD4+ T cells sorted from blood. V is TRBV11-2 and J is TRBJ2-1; D not certain. The TCR originated in a woman in her late teens or twenties in good health. This chain's CDR3 is CASSFPTLDEQFF. In DNA, the CDR3 is TGTGCCAGCAGCTTTCCTACTCTCGATGAGCAGTTCTTC.